This T cell receptor (beta chain) was obtained from a study of T-cell reconstitution after alpha-beta-depleted transplantation in children. Findings and limits, study-wide: T-cell numbers and diversity one year post-transplant derived largely from freshly generated T cells. Reportedly, roughly two months post-transplant, alpha-beta T cells arose from several hundred expanded graft clones. Surviving thymic progenitors and recipient T cells were the source of high TCRbeta diversity at day 60 in some patients.

The CDR3 is 16 residues long. Germline values: CDR1 MNHEY, CDR2 SVGEGT. After removal of 7 bases from V and 1 base from J, the junction contained 12 bases not matched to a gene. This clonotype has a handful of counts. Its antigen is not known. Unique molecular identifiers were used to barcode this TCRbeta library. Using its own MiXCR run on the PCR reads, TCRdb lists one record per CDR3 protein. The table shows 670,000 or so distinct CDR3 sequences, with around 13% occurring only once. The rearrangement joins TRBV6-2 or TRBV6-3 to TRBJ1-2; 7 bases align to TRBD1. This sample comprised PBMCs, obtained before TCRalphabeta/CD19-depleted stem cell transplant. This clonotype was sampled from a girl aged 2 to 9 with congenital amegakaryocytic thrombocytopenia, due to receive a stem cell transplant. The CDR3 bases are TGTGCCAGCAATAACCCTCTGAACAGGGGTAACTATGGCTACACCTTC. Protein product: CASNNPLNRGNYGYTF.